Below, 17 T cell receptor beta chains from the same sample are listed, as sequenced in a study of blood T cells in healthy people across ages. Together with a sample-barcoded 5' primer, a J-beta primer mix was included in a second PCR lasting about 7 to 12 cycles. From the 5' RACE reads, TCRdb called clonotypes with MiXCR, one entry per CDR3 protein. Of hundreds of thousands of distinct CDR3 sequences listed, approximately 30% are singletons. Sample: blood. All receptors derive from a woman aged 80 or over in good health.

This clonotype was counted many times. The CDR3 DNA sequence: TGTGCCAGCAGTCCCGGGACAGGGGGCCAAAACGAGCAGTACTTC. Residues: CASSPGTGGQNEQYF. The chain links TRBV3-1 to TRBJ2-7; 12 bases are shared with TRBD1. The CDR3 is 15 residues long. In germline, CDR1 is LGHDT, CDR2 YNNKEL (reference sequence). V gave up 6 bases and J gave up 5 bases; unmatched junction bases: 8.

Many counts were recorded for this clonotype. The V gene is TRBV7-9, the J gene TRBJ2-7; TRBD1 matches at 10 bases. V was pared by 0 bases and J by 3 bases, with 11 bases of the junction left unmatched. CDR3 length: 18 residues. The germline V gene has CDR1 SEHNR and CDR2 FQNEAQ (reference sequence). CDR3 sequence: CASSLAVMDRGVLYEQYF. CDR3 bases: TGTGCCAGCAGCTTAGCTGTCATGGACAGGGGGGTTCTCTACGAGCAGTACTTC.

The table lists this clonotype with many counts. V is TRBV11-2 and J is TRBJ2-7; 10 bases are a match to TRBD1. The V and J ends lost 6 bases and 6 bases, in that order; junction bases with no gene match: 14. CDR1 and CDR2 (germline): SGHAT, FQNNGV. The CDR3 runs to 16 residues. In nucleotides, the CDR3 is TGTGCCAGCAGTCCGACCGGGACAGGGGTAGTACGCGAGCAGTACTTC. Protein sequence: CASSPTGTGVVREQYF. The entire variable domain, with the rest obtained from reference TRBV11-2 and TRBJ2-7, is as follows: EAGVAQSPRYKIIEKRQSVAFWCNPISGHATLYWYQQILGQGPKLLIQFQNNGVVDDSQLPKDRFSAERLKGVDSTLKIQPAKLEDSAVYLCASSPTGTGVVREQYFGPGTRLTVT.

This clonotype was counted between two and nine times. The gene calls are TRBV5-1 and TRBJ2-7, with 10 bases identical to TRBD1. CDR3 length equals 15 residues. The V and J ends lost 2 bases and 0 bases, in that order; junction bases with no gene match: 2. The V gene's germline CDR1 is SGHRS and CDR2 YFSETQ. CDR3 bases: TGCGCCAGCAGCTTTTGGACAGGGGGCTCCTACGAGCAGTACTTC. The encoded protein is CASSFWTGGSYEQYF.

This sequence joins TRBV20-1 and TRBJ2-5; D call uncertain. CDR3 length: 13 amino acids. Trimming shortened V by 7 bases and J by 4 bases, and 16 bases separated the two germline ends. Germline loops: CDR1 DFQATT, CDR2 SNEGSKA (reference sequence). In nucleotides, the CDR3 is TGCAGTGTCAGGATTTTAGCAGGAGAGACCCAGTACTTC. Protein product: CSVRILAGETQYF.

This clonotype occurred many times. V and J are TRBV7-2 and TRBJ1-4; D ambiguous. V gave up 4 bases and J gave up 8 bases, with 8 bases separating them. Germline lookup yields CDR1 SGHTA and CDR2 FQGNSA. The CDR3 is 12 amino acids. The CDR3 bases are TGTGCCAGCAGCTCGAGTCGAGAAAAACTGTTTTTT. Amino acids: CASSSSREKLFF.

In nucleotides, the CDR3 is TGTGCCAGCAGCTTAGGAACCAGGGGAAGCACTGAAGCTTTCTTT. The encoded protein is CASSLGTRGSTEAFF. The chain is built from TRBV7-2 and TRBJ1-1; a possible D gene is TRBD1 (6 bases). Germline lookup yields CDR1 SGHTA and CDR2 FQGNSA. The V end lost 1 base, the J end lost 4 bases, and 13 bases lay between the germline ends. The CDR3 loop spans 15 amino acids. The full variable domain, in which reference TRBV7-2 and TRBJ1-1 provide the parts outside the CDR3, is GAGVSQSPSNKVTEKGKDVELRCDPISGHTALYWYRQSLGQGLEFLIYFQGNSAPDKSGLPSDRFSAERTGGSVSTLTIQRTQQEDSAVYLCASSLGTRGSTEAFFGQGTRLTVV.

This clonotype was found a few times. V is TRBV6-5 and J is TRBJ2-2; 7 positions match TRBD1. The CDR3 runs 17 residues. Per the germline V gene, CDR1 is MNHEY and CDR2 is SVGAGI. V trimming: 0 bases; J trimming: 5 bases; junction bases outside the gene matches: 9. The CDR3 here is CASSYSSGRGFTGELFF. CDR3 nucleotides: TGTGCCAGCAGTTACTCGAGTGGCAGGGGGTTTACCGGGGAGCTGTTTTTT.

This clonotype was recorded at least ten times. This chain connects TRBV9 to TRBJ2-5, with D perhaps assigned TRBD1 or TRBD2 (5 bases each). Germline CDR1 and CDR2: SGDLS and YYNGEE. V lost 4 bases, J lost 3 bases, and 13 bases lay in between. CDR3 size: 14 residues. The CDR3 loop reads CASSLGTLEETQYF. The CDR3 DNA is TGTGCCAGCAGCTTAGGGACGTTGGAAGAGACCCAGTACTTC.

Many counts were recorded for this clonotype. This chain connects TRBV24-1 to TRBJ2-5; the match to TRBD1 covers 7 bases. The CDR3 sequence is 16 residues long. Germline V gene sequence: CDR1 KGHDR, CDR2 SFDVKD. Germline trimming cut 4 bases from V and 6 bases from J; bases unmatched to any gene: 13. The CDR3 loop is CATSDPTGSGLKTQYF. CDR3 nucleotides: TGTGCCACCAGTGACCCGACAGGGTCTGGGTTGAAGACCCAGTACTTC.

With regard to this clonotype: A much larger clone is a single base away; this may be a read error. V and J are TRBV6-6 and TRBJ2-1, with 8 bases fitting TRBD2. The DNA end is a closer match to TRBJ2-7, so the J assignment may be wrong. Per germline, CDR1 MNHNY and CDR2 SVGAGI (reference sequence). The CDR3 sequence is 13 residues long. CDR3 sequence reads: CASNSRGVNEQYF. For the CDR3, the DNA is TGTGCCAGCAACTCGCGGGGGGTCAATGAGCAGTACTTC.

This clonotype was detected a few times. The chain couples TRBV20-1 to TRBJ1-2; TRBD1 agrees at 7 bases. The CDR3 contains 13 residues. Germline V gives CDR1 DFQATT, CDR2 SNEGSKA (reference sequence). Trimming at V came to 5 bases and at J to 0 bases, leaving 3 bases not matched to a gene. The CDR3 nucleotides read TGCAGTGCTCCTGGACAGGCTAACTATGGCTACACCTTC. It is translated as CSAPGQANYGYTF.

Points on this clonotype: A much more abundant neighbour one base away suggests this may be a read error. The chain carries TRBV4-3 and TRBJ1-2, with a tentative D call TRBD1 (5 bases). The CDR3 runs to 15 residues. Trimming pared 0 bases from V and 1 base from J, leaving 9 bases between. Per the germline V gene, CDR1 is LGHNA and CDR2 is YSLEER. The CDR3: CASSQEEGINYGYTF. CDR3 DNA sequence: TGCGCCAGCAGCCAAGAGGAGGGGATTAACTATGGCTACACCTTC.

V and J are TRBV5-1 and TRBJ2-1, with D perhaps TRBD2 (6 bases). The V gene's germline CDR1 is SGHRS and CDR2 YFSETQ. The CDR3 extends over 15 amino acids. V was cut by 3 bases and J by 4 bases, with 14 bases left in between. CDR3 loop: CASSWLAWGYNEQFF. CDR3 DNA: TGCGCCAGCAGCTGGCTAGCGTGGGGGTACAATGAGCAGTTCTTC.

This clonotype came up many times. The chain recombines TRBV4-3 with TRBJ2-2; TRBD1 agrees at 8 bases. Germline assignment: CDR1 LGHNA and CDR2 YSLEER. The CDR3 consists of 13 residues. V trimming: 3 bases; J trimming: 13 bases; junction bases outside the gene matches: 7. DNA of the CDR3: TGCGCCAGCAGCCACAGGACAGGGAGATGGCTGTTTTTT. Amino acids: CASSHRTGRWLFF.

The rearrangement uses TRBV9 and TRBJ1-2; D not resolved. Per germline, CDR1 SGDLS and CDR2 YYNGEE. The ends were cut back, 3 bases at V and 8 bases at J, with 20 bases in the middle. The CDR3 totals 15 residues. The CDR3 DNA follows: TGTGCCAGCAGCGGAGGTGGGCAGGCCCTTGGAGGCTACACCTTC. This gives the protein CASSGGGQALGGYTF.

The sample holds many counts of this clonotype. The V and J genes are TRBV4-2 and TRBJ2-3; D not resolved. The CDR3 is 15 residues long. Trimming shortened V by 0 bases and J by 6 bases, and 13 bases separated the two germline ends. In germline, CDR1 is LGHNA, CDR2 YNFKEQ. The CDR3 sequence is CASSQDRGSRDTQYF. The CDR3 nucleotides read TGTGCCAGCAGCCAAGATCGTGGTAGCCGGGATACGCAGTATTTT.